What follows is one T cell receptor beta chain and its context. Its antigen remains unknown. This CDR3 spans 15 amino acids. CDR1 SEHNR and CDR2 FQNEAQ come from the germline V gene (reference sequence). The V segment lost 5 bases and the J segment 7 bases; nucleotides outside the gene matches: 7. This entry comes from a study of cytomegalovirus exposure and HLA in healthy donors. Clones were read by immunoSEQ multiplex PCR, and TCRdb kept only the in-frame ones, dropping some. The sample includes 89,000 or so clones, 80% to 95% of them seen just once. Study conclusions and caveats: In vitro confirmation showed a few CMV-associated chains to be CMV antigen specific. Reportedly, diagnosis of cytomegalovirus status by the classifier showed high specificity and sensitivity.

The TCR comes from a woman aged 25 to 45 in good health and CMV-seropositive. The sample consisted of PBMCs. The rearrangement links TRBV7-9 to TRBJ2-1, with 11 bases aligning to TRBD1. In nucleotides, the CDR3 is TGTGCCAGCAGCATGGACAGGGGGCTTGGGAATGAGCAGTTCTTC. Translated, it gives CASSMDRGLGNEQFF.